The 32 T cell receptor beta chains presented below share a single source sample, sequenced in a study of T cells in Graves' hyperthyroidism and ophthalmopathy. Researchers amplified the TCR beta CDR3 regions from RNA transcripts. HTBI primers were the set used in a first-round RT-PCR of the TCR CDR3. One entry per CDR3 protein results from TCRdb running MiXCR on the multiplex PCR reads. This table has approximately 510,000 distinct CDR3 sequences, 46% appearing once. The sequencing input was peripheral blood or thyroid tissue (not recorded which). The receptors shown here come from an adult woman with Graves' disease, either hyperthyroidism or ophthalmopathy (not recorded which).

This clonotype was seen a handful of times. CDR3 sequence reads: CASSSSTGEETQYF. The CDR3 DNA reads as TGTGCCAGCAGCTCTTCCACAGGGGAAGAGACCCAGTACTTC. The V gene is TRBV7-9, the J gene TRBJ2-5; 7 nucleotides agree with TRBD1. This CDR3 region has 14 residues. After removal of 4 bases from V and 3 bases from J, the junction contained 5 bases not matched to a gene. Germline loops: CDR1 SEHNR, CDR2 FQNEAQ (reference sequence).

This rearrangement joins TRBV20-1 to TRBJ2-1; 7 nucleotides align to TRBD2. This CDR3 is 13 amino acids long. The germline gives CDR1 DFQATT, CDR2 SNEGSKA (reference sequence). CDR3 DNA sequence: TGCAGCCTTAGTGCGGGAGTAGTGAATGAGCAGTTCTTC. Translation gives CSLSAGVVNEQFF.

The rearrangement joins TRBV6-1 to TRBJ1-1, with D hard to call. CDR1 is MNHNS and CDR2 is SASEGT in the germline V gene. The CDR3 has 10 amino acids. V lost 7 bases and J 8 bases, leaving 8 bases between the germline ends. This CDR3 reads CASTDPEAFF. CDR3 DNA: TGTGCCAGCACCGATCCAGAAGCTTTCTTT.

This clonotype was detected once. This CDR3 reads CASRNEGGRYSPLHF. The CDR3 coding sequence is TGTGCCAGCAGAAATGAAGGGGGCAGGTATTCACCCCTCCACTTT. The V call is TRBV7-9, the J call TRBJ1-6, with 7 bases identical to TRBD1. Germline lookup yields CDR1 SEHNR and CDR2 FQNEAQ (reference sequence). The CDR3 contains 15 residues. The V segment lost 6 bases and the J segment 8 bases; nucleotides outside the gene matches: 10.

CDR3 nucleotides: TGTGCCAGCAGGCAGGACAGGGCGGCCAACTATGGCTACACCTTC. Encoded protein: CASRQDRAANYGYTF. The chain carries TRBV2 and TRBJ1-2, with TRBD1 matching over 8 bases. J lost 2 bases, V lost 6 bases, and 8 bases had no gene match. The CDR3 sequence is 15 residues long. Germline CDR1 and CDR2: SNHLY and FYNNEI.

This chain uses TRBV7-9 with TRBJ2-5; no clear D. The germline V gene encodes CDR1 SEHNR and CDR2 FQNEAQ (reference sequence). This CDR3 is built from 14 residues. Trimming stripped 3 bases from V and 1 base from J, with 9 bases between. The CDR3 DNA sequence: TGTGCCAGCAGCTTCGTTTCAACCCAAGAGACCCAGTACTTC. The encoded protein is CASSFVSTQETQYF.

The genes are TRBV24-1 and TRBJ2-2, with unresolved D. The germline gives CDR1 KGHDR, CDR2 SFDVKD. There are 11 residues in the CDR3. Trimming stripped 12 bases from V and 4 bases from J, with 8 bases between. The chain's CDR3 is CAANTTGELFF. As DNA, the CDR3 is TGTGCCGCCAATACCACCGGGGAGCTGTTTTTT.

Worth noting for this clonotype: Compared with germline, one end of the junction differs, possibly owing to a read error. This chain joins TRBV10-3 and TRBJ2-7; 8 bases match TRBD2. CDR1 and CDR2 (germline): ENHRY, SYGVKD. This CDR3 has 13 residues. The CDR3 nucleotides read TGTGCCAGCAGTTTCGGACTAGCTGCCGAGCAGTACTTC. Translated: CASSFGLAAEQYF.

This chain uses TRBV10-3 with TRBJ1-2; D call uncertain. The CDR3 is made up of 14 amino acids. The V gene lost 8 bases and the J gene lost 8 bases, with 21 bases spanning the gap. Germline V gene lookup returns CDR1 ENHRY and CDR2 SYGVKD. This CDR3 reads CAIVGDLGKLGYTF. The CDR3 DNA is TGTGCCATCGTCGGCGACCTGGGGAAGTTGGGCTACACCTTC.

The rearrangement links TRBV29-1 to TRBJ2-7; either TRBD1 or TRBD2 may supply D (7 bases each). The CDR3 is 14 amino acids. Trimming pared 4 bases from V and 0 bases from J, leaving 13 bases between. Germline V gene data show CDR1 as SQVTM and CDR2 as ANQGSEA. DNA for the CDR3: TGCAGCGTTGCGGGGAGGGGGCTCTCCTACGAGCAGTACTTC. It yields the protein CSVAGRGLSYEQYF.

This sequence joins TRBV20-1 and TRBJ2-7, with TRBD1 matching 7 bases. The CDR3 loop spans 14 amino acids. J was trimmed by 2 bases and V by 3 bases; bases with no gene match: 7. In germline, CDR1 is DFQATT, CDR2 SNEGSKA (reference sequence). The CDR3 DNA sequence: TGCAGTGCTAGTTCCGGACAGGTAACCTACGAGCAGTACTTC. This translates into CSASSGQVTYEQYF.

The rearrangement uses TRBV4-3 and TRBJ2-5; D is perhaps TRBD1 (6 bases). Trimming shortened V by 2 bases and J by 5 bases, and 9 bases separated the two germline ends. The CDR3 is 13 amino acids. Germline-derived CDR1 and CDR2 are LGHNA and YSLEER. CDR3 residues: CASSQRTDETQYF. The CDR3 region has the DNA TGCGCCAGCAGCCAACGGACAGATGAGACCCAGTACTTC.

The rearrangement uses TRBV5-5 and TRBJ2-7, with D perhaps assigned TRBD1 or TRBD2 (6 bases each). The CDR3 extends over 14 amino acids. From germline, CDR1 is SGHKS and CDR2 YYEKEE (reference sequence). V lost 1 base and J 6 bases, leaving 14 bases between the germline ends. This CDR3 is CASSLSGANFEQYF. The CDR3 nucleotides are TGTGCCAGCAGCTTGTCGGGGGCGAATTTCGAGCAGTACTTC.

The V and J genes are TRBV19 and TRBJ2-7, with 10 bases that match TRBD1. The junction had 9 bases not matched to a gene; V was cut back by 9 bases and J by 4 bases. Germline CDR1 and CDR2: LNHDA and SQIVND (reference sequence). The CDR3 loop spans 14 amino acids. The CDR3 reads CARWGGQGGYEQYF. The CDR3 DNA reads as TGTGCCAGGTGGGGAGGACAGGGGGGATACGAGCAGTACTTC.

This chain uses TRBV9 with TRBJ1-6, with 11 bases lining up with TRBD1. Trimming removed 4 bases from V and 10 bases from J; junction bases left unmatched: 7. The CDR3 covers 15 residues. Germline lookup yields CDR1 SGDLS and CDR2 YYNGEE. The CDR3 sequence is CASSLGTGGGSPLHF. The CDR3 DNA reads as TGTGCCAGCAGCCTGGGGACAGGGGGGGGATCACCCCTCCACTTT.

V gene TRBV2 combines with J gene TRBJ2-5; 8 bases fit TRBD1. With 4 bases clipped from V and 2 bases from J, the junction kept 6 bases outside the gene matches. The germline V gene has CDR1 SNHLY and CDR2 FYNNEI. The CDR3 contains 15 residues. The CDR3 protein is CASSGGQGKQETQYF. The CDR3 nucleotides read TGTGCCAGCAGTGGTGGACAGGGAAAACAAGAGACCCAGTACTTC.

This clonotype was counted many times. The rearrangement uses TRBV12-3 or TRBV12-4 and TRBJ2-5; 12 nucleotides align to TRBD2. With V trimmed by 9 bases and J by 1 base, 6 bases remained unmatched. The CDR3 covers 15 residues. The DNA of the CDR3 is TGTGCCAGTATACTAGCGGGAGGCCCCCAAGAGACCCAGTACTTC. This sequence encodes CASILAGGPQETQYF.

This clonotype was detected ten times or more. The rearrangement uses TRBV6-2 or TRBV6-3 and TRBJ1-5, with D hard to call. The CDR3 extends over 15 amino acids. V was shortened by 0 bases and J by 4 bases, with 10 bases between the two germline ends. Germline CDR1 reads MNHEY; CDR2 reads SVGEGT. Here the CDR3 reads CASSYSGSRNQPQHF. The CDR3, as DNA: TGTGCCAGCAGTTACTCGGGGTCGCGGAATCAGCCCCAGCATTTT.

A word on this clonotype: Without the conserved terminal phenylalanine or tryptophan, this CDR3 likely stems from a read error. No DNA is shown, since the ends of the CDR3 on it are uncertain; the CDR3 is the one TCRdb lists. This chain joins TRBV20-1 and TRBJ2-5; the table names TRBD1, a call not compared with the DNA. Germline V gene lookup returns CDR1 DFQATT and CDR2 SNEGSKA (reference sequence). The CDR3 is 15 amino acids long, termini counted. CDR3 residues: CSAEKGTGDGYTFGS.

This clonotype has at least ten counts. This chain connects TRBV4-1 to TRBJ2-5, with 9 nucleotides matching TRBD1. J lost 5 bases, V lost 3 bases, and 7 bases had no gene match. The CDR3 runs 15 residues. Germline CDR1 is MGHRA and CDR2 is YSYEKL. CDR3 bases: TGCGCCAGCAGCCAGGCTGGGACAGGGTTGGAGACCCAGTACTTC. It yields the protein CASSQAGTGLETQYF.

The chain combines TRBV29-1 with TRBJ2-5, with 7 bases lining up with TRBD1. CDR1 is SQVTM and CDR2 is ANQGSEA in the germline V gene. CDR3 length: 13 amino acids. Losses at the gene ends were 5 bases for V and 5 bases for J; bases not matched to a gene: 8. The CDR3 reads CSVSGQDGETQYF. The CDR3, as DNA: TGCAGCGTTTCAGGACAGGATGGGGAGACCCAGTACTTC.

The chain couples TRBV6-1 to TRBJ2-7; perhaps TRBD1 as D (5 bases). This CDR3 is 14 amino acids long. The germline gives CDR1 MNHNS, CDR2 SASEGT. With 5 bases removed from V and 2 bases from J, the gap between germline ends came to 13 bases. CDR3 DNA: TGTGCCAGCAGTTACTCCCCGACAGCCTACGAGCAGTACTTC. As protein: CASSYSPTAYEQYF.

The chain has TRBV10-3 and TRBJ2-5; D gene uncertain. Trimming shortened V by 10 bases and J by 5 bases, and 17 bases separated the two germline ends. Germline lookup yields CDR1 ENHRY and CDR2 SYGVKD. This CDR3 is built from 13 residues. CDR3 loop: CASSWLSDETQYF. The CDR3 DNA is TGTGCCAGTAGTTGGTTGAGCGACGAGACCCAGTACTTC.

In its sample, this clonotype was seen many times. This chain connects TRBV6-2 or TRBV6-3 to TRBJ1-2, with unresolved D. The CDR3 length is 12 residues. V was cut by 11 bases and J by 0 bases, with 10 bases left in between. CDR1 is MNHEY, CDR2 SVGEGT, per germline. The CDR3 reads CAGYSTNYGYTF. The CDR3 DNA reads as TGTGCCGGGTACAGTACTAACTATGGCTACACCTTC.

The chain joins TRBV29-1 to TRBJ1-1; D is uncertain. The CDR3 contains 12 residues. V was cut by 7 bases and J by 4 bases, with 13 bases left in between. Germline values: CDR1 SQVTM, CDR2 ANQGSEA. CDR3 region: CSGTPKTTEAFF. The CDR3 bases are TGCAGCGGTACTCCGAAGACCACTGAAGCTTTCTTT.

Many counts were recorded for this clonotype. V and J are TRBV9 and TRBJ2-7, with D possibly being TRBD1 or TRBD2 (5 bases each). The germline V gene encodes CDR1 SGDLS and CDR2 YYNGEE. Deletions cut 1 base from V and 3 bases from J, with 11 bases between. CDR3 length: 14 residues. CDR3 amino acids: CASSVRGEGYEQYF. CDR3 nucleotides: TGTGCCAGCAGCGTACGGGGCGAAGGCTACGAGCAGTACTTC.

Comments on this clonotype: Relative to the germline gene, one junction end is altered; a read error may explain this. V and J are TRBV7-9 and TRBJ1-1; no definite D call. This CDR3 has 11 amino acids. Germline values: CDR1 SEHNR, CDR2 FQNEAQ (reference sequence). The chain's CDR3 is CASSFRTEALF. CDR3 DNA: TGTGCCAGCAGCTTTCGGACTGAAGCTCTCTTT.

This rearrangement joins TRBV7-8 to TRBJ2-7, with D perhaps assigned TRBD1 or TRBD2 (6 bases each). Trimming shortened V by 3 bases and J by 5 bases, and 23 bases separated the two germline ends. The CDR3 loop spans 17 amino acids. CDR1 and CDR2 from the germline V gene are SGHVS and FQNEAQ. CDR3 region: CASSLSPRGASMDEQYF. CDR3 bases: TGTGCCAGCAGCTTGAGCCCGAGGGGGGCGAGTATGGACGAGCAGTACTTC. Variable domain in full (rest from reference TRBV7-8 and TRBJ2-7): GAGVSQSPRYKVAKRGQDVALRCDPISGHVSLFWYQQALGQGPEFLTYFQNEAQLDKSGLPSDRFFAERPEGSVSTLKIQRTQQEDSAVYLCASSLSPRGASMDEQYFGPGTRLTVT.

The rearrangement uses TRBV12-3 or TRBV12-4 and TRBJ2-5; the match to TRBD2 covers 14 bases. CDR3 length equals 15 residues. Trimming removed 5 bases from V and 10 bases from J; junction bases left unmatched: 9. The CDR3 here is CASSDRLAGGPIQYF. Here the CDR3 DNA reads TGTGCCAGCAGTGATAGACTAGCGGGAGGGCCGATCCAGTACTTC.

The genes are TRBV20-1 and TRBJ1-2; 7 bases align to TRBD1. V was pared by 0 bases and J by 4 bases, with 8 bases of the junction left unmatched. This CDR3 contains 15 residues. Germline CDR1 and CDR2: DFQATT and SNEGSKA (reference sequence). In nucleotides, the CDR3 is TGCAGTGCTAGAGAAAGGGGGCAGACCTTCTATGGCTACACCTTC. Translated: CSARERGQTFYGYTF.

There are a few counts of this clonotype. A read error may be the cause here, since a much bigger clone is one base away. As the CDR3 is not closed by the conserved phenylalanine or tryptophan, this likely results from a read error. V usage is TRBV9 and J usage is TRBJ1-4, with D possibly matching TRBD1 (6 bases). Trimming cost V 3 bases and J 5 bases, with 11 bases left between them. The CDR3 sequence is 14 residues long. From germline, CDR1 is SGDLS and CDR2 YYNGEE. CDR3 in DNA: TGTGCCAGCAGCGCGACAGGACGAAATGAAAAACTGTTTTCT. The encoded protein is CASSATGRNEKLFS.

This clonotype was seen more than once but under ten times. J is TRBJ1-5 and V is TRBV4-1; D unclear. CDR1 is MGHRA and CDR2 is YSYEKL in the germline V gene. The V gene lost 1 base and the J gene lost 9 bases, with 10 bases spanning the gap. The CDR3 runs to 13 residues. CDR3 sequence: CASSQVRHGPQHF. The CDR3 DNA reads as TGCGCCAGCAGCCAAGTGAGGCACGGGCCCCAGCATTTT.